This TCR beta chain emerged from a study of blood T cell repertoires in COVID-19 (dated by TCRdb to between 2020 and 2021). For context, the study as a whole: Samples covering the acute and convalescent phases of COVID-19 were provided by collaborators in the United States, Italy and Spain. The material from the prospective study consisted of cDNA or gDNA derived from T cells, B-cell-depleted T cells, or PBMCs. Deeply sampled blood TCRbeta repertoires from subjects exposed to, actively infected with, or recovered from COVID-19 were included in the dataset. The repertoires were released in a freely available public database intended as a resource for research on the immune response to SARS-CoV-2. Samples came from the ongoing ImmuneRACE study (first 160 participants) plus 1,254 subjects from 6 global collaborators. A de-identified subject ID, COVID-19 status, age in years and sex were almost always included in the sample metadata. Where HLA class I and class II types were available, the types were taken from metadata supplied by the sample provider, not from assay-based typing. Broad study findings and their caveats: The amount of clinical and demographic metadata varied by source and participant and was provided uncurated.

In the prospective study, participants were about 18 to 90 years old, resided in about 25 geographic areas of the United States, and were enrolled through a virtual design. In the prospective study, cohorts were assigned on the basis of participant-reported clinical history obtained from a screening survey and a study questionnaire. For ImmuneRACE Cohort 3, a participant was defined as recovered based on two consecutive negative NP/OP PCR tests, clearance by a healthcare professional, or resolution of symptoms. In the prospective study, whole blood, serum and a nasopharyngeal or oropharyngeal swab were collected from each participant by mobile phlebotomists. Prospective study participants could optionally give additional blood draws and questionnaires over an approximately two-month period. Blood samples from the prospective study were shipped frozen or at room temperature prior to DNA extraction.

The CDR3 starts with the cysteine, ends with the phenylalanine, and has 15 residues. Only the CDR3 portion is preserved as DNA: 45 bases, with reading frame beginning at the first base. Between the V and J ends, shortened by 8 bases and 4 bases respectively, the junction contains 17 bases. As encoded in the germline V gene, CDR1 is MNHEY while CDR2 is SVGAGI. TCRbeta CDR3 regions were amplified from genomic DNA using the immunoSEQ Assay, a bias-controlled multiplex PCR. As for the authors' bioinformatics: Within the assay, amplification of reference gene primers was used to estimate how many nucleated cells each sample contained. To quantify the absolute abundance of each unique TCRbeta CDR3 rearrangement, sequence reads were collapsed and filtered. For each sample, productive Simpson clonality was calculated as the square root of Simpson's diversity index over productive rearrangements. The clones in this table, taken by TCRdb from immuneACCESS, are in-frame only. Not every clone is retained; where verified, under half of the shortfall comes from an unresolved V gene, and the cause of the rest is unknown. V, J and clone size were drawn from that table, and D and trimming were deduced from the DNA. The table for this sample lists 130,000 or so clones; roughly 84% of them were counted only once. The ten largest clones add up to under 5% of the sample.

As regards this clone: The antigen it binds to is not known. There are no base qualities to consult, and no much larger clone falls within one base.

The source of this sequence is a woman in her twenties or thirties who had recovered from COVID-19. The rearranged chain carries TRBV6-5 and TRBJ2-2; tentative D gene TRBD1, with 6 bases matching. The sequencing sample was made of PBMCs or T cells enriched from blood (not recorded which). The DNA reads TGTGCCAGCCAGATGGGACAACCGGCCACCGGGGAGCTGTTTTTT. Its coded protein is CASQMGQPATGELFF.